Below are 22 T cell receptor beta chains sequenced from a single sample in a study of T cell responses to AZD1222 COVID-19 vaccine. Libraries were prepared by immunoSEQ multiplex PCR; TCRdb keeps only in-frame clonotypes and omits some of them. Of roughly 200,000 clones in the sample, approximately 94% were seen once. The sequenced sample was peripheral blood, obtained 28 days after the second dose of the MenACWY control vaccine. These receptors came from an adult who received the MenACWY meningococcal vaccine as a control.

In nucleotides, the CDR3 is TGTGCCACCAGCGACACAAACACCTACAATGAGCAGTTCTTC. It yields the protein CATSDTNTYNEQFF. The chain carries TRBV15 and TRBJ2-1; D not certain. This CDR3 contains 14 residues. Germline V CDR1 and CDR2: LNHNV, YYDKDF (reference sequence). Trimming shortened V by 5 bases and J by 2 bases, and 10 bases separated the two germline ends.

The V gene is TRBV12-3 or TRBV12-4, the J gene TRBJ1-2; TRBD1 might be the D (6 bases). With 6 bases removed from V and 0 bases from J, the gap between germline ends came to 8 bases. The CDR3 runs to 13 residues. The CDR3 spells CASSRGSNYGYTF. The CDR3, as DNA: TGTGCCAGCAGCAGGGGCTCTAACTATGGCTACACCTTC.

The rearrangement joins TRBV20-1 to TRBJ1-2; D possibly corresponds to TRBD1 (6 bases). V lost 6 bases, J lost 8 bases, and 13 bases lay in between. Looked up from germline, CDR1 is DFQATT and CDR2 is SNEGSKA (reference sequence). The CDR3 spans 11 residues. The CDR3 DNA reads as TGCAGTGCACCCCGGGGGCCGGGCTACACCTTC. As protein: CSAPRGPGYTF.

The chain joins TRBV11-3 to TRBJ1-2, with 7 bases lining up with TRBD1. The CDR3 spans 16 residues. The V gene end was trimmed by 1 base and the J gene end by 4 bases; junction bases not matched to a gene: 9. In germline, CDR1 is SGHNT, CDR2 YENEEA. The CDR3 coding sequence is TGTGCCAGCAGCTTAGCGTTTAACAGGGGTTCCTATGGCTACACCTTC. Translation gives CASSLAFNRGSYGYTF.

This chain links TRBV24-1 with TRBJ1-5; 9 nucleotides line up with TRBD1. Germline V gene sequence: CDR1 KGHDR, CDR2 SFDVKD. J gave up 7 bases and V 5 bases, and 8 bases lay outside the gene matches. The CDR3 has 15 amino acids. For the CDR3, the DNA is TGTGCCACCAGTGGTGGGGACAGGGATGAACAGCCCCAGCATTTT. Encoded protein: CATSGGDRDEQPQHF.

This sequence joins TRBV7-3 and TRBJ2-2; the D is unclear. The CDR3 length is 13 residues. Germline lookup yields CDR1 SGHTA and CDR2 FQGTGA. The germline V and J ends were trimmed by 5 bases and 4 bases, with 8 bases remaining between them. CDR3 residues: CASSLYVTGELFF. The CDR3 DNA follows: TGTGCCAGCAGCCTCTACGTCACCGGGGAGCTGTTTTTT.

This clone was recorded only once. This chain connects TRBV5-1 to TRBJ2-1; perhaps TRBD1 as D (5 bases). This CDR3 comprises 14 residues. The ends were cut back, 3 bases at V and 0 bases at J, with 7 bases in the middle. Per the germline V gene, CDR1 is SGHRS and CDR2 is YFSETQ. The CDR3 sequence: CASSSQGSYNEQFF. Written as DNA, the CDR3 is TGCGCCAGCAGCTCGCAGGGCTCCTACAATGAGCAGTTCTTC.

The chain couples TRBV5-6 to TRBJ2-5; a weak D match, TRBD1 (6 bases). V lost 4 bases and J 4 bases, leaving 17 bases between the germline ends. From germline, CDR1 is SGHDT and CDR2 YYEEEE. CDR3 size: 15 residues. CDR3 residues: CASSENRVLGETQYF. CDR3 nucleotide sequence: TGTGCCAGCAGCGAGAACAGGGTTTTGGGAGAGACCCAGTACTTC.

The rearrangement links TRBV7-6 to TRBJ2-7, with D perhaps TRBD2 (5 bases). The CDR3 loop spans 15 amino acids. The ends were cut back, 5 bases at V and 1 base at J, with 15 bases in the middle. Germline CDR1 is SGHVS and CDR2 is FNYEAQ. In nucleotides, the CDR3 is TGTGCCAGCAGCCCCCGAGGGCCCGGATCCTACGAGCAGTACTTC. It specifies CASSPRGPGSYEQYF.

The chain joins TRBV9 to TRBJ2-7, with 10 bases lining up with TRBD1. The germline V gene has CDR1 SGDLS and CDR2 YYNGEE. The V gene end was trimmed by 0 bases and the J gene end by 2 bases; junction bases not matched to a gene: 2. The CDR3 consists of 15 residues. The CDR3 loop reads CASSVGQGATYEQYF. As DNA, the CDR3 is TGTGCCAGCAGCGTAGGACAGGGGGCTACCTACGAGCAGTACTTC.

This rearrangement joins TRBV27 to TRBJ1-1, with D maybe TRBD1 (6 bases). Trimming removed 6 bases from V and 5 bases from J, with 19 bases in between. Germline loops: CDR1 MNHEY, CDR2 SMNVEV (reference sequence). The CDR3 extends over 15 amino acids. CDR3 in DNA: TGTGCCAGCAGGCCTCCTCCGGGACACGGAACTGAAGCTTTCTTT. Translated: CASRPPPGHGTEAFF.

V gene TRBV12-3 or TRBV12-4 combines with J gene TRBJ1-1; D remains ambiguous. The germline V and J ends were trimmed by 3 bases and 1 base, with 6 bases remaining between them. The CDR3 length is 13 residues. The CDR3 region has the DNA TGTGCCAGCAGTTTTCAACGGAACACTGAAGCTTTCTTT. This translates into CASSFQRNTEAFF.

This clone has just a few counts. V and J are TRBV9 and TRBJ2-5; tentative D call: TRBD2 (6 bases). Trimming pared 2 bases from V and 2 bases from J, leaving 10 bases between. From germline, CDR1 is SGDLS and CDR2 YYNGEE. This CDR3 has 14 amino acids. DNA of the CDR3: TGTGCCAGCAGCGTTCGGGACTTTCAAGAGACCCAGTACTTC. It is translated as CASSVRDFQETQYF.

The rearrangement joins TRBV11-3 to TRBJ1-1, with D perhaps matching TRBD1 (5 bases). The CDR3 has 14 residues. The V and J ends lost 1 base and 1 base respectively, with 7 bases between them. Germline CDR1 is SGHNT and CDR2 is YENEEA. CDR3 DNA: TGTGCCAGCAGCTTAGGGGGGTCGAACACTGAAGCTTTCTTT. It codes for CASSLGGSNTEAFF. Drawing the rest from reference TRBV11-3 and TRBJ1-1, the complete variable domain is EAGVVQSPRYKIIEKKQPVAFWCNPISGHNTLYWYLQNLGQGPELLIRYENEEAVDDSQLPKDRFSAERLKGVDSTLKIQPAELGDSAVYLCASSLGGSNTEAFFGQGTRLTVV.

The chain employs TRBV18 and TRBJ2-3; 10 bases are a match to TRBD1. V shed 6 bases, J shed 5 bases, and the junction held 2 bases outside the gene matches. This CDR3 is 13 amino acids long. Germline V lookup: CDR1 KGHSH, CDR2 LQKENI. The CDR3 here is CASSGQGRDTQYF. CDR3 DNA sequence: TGTGCCAGCTCGGGACAGGGGAGAGATACGCAGTATTTT. Using reference TRBV18 and TRBJ2-3 for the parts outside the CDR3, the full variable domain is NAGVMQNPRHLVRRRGQEARLRCSPMKGHSHVYWYRQLPEEGLKFMVYLQKENIIDESGMPKERFSAEFPKEGPSILRIQQVVRGDSAAYFCASSGQGRDTQYFGPGTRLTVL.

The rearrangement joins TRBV5-1 to TRBJ2-7; TRBD2 matches 7 bases. Germline V gene data show CDR1 as SGHRS and CDR2 as YFSETQ. CDR3 length: 13 residues. J gave up 7 bases and V 9 bases, and 13 bases lay outside the gene matches. CDR3 residues: CATSTREREEQYF. DNA for the CDR3: TGCGCCACCTCGACGCGGGAGAGGGAGGAGCAGTACTTC.

J is TRBJ1-5 and V is TRBV2; D is possibly TRBD1 (6 bases). V shed 7 bases and J shed 5 bases, with 15 bases lying between them. The V gene's germline CDR1 is SNHLY and CDR2 FYNNEI. The CDR3 is made up of 14 amino acids. The CDR3 reads CASNSWGRDQPQHF. The CDR3 region has the DNA TGTGCCAGCAACAGCTGGGGGCGAGATCAGCCCCAGCATTTT.

This clone came up once. The chain couples TRBV3-1 (or the pseudogene TRBV3-2) to TRBJ1-4, with D hard to call. Trimming removed 8 bases from V and 4 bases from J, with 14 bases in between. There are 14 residues in the CDR3. Germline V CDR1 and CDR2: LGHDT, YNNKEL (reference sequence). This CDR3 is CASSRTRFNEKLFF. In DNA, the CDR3 is TGTGCCAGCTCCCGGACGAGATTTAATGAAAAACTGTTTTTT.

The chain recombines TRBV7-9 with TRBJ1-1; the D is unclear. V was clipped by 1 base and J by 4 bases, with 7 bases between them. The CDR3 length is 13 residues. Germline V lookup: CDR1 SEHNR, CDR2 FQNEAQ (reference sequence). The CDR3 DNA reads as TGTGCCAGCAGCTTAGGGGCAGTCACTGAAGCTTTCTTT. Translation: CASSLGAVTEAFF.

The chain is built from TRBV7-2 and TRBJ2-5, with D tentatively TRBD1 (6 bases). This CDR3 contains 13 residues. The ends were cut back, 1 base at V and 5 bases at J, with 8 bases in the middle. Germline CDR1 SGHTA, CDR2 FQGNSA. CDR3 residues: CASSLGQGETQYF. DNA for the CDR3: TGTGCCAGCAGCTTAGGCCAGGGGGAGACCCAGTACTTC. Full variable domain (missing parts from reference TRBV7-2 and TRBJ2-5): GAGVSQSPSNKVTEKGKDVELRCDPISGHTALYWYRQSLGQGLEFLIYFQGNSAPDKSGLPSDRFSAERTGGSVSTLTIQRTQQEDSAVYLCASSLGQGETQYFGPGTRLLVL.

V gene TRBV5-4 combines with J gene TRBJ2-7; D not certain. Germline-derived CDR1 and CDR2 are SGHNT and YYREEE (reference sequence). Between the trimmed V and J ends, which lost 4 bases and 6 bases, there was a span of 11 bases. The CDR3 sequence is 12 residues long. The CDR3 protein is CASSKPGVEQYF. CDR3 sequence (DNA): TGTGCCAGCAGCAAACCTGGGGTCGAGCAGTACTTC.

This rearrangement joins TRBV29-1 to TRBJ2-1; weak D call: TRBD1 (6 bases). With 4 bases removed from V and 1 base from J, the gap between germline ends came to 11 bases. Germline CDR1 SQVTM, CDR2 ANQGSEA. The CDR3 contains 14 residues. CDR3 residues: CSVGRDTSYNEQFF. The CDR3 DNA follows: TGCAGCGTTGGCAGGGACACTTCCTACAATGAGCAGTTCTTC.